The rows below give T cell receptor beta chains drawn from one sample of a study of metastatic and nonmetastatic thyroid tumors. TCRdb recomputed clones from the PCR reads via MiXCR. Of approximately 90,000 clones listed, less than 10% were seen once; the top ten hold 8.8%. Sequenced material: blood. The receptors here all came from a female donor with papillary thyroid cancer or a benign thyroid nodule (not recorded which). Some clones in this sample may be carry-over from other donors' samples. CDR3s leave out the opening cysteine and the closing phenylalanine or tryptophan. The D gene is left open where the match is weak. Where a row states a size, it is once, few, many or the class of an expanded clone; other rows omit it.

d_call: .; clone_size: many; j_call: TRBJ2-3; v_call: TRBV2; cdr3_aa: ASNSGTDTQY
d_call: TRBD1; clone_size: few; j_call: TRBJ2-2; v_call: TRBV10-3; cdr3_aa: AAGQGGTGELF
d_call: .; clone_size: many; j_call: TRBJ2-4; v_call: TRBV6-5; cdr3_aa: ASSYGGLAKNIQY
d_call: .; clone_size: .; j_call: TRBJ2-2; v_call: TRBV19; cdr3_aa: ASSIGGSGGELF
d_call: TRBD1; clone_size: many; j_call: TRBJ1-1; v_call: TRBV20-1; cdr3_aa: SASRGQGKNTEAF
d_call: .; clone_size: many; j_call: TRBJ1-1; v_call: TRBV7-2; cdr3_aa: ASSVDSYTEAF
d_call: .; clone_size: many; j_call: TRBJ1-6; v_call: TRBV6-1; cdr3_aa: ASRMGQNNSPLH
d_call: TRBD2; clone_size: many; j_call: TRBJ2-7; v_call: TRBV10-1; cdr3_aa: ASSELAGATSYEQY
d_call: .; clone_size: many; j_call: TRBJ2-6; v_call: TRBV9; cdr3_aa: ASSVWGEGLSGANVLT
d_call: .; clone_size: many; j_call: TRBJ1-2; v_call: TRBV3-1; cdr3_aa: ASSQDLRGDYGYT
d_call: .; clone_size: .; j_call: TRBJ2-1; v_call: TRBV5-1; cdr3_aa: ASSLGQVTNEQF
d_call: TRBD1; clone_size: many; j_call: TRBJ2-1; v_call: TRBV9; cdr3_aa: ASSFRQGEENEQF
d_call: TRBD2; clone_size: many; j_call: TRBJ2-7; v_call: TRBV6-1; cdr3_aa: ASRPSRAGPTYEQY
d_call: .; clone_size: many; j_call: TRBJ1-1; v_call: TRBV28; cdr3_aa: ASSFRGGNTEAF
d_call: .; clone_size: many; j_call: TRBJ1-5; v_call: TRBV6-1; cdr3_aa: AAAGGWIDNQPQH
d_call: TRBD2; clone_size: many; j_call: TRBJ2-3; v_call: TRBV28; cdr3_aa: ASRPLTSGGGASTDTQY
d_call: .; clone_size: .; j_call: TRBJ1-2; v_call: TRBV6-1; cdr3_aa: ASTVGAGRGYT
d_call: .; clone_size: many; j_call: TRBJ1-5; v_call: TRBV18; cdr3_aa: ASSPRDSNQPQH
d_call: TRBD2; clone_size: many; j_call: TRBJ2-5; v_call: TRBV12-3/TRBV12-4; cdr3_aa: ASSAQPSGGPPQY
d_call: TRBD1; clone_size: few; j_call: TRBJ2-1; v_call: TRBV4-1; cdr3_aa: ASSRQGANEQF
d_call: TRBD2; clone_size: many; j_call: TRBJ2-2; v_call: TRBV7-3; cdr3_aa: ASSLSGGSGELF
d_call: .; clone_size: many; j_call: TRBJ1-1; v_call: TRBV2; cdr3_aa: ASSVGNTEAF
d_call: .; clone_size: many; j_call: TRBJ2-7; v_call: TRBV11-2; cdr3_aa: ASSLDRAGPYEQY
d_call: .; clone_size: many; j_call: TRBJ1-3; v_call: TRBV12-3/TRBV12-4; cdr3_aa: ASSFKGRGNTIY
d_call: .; clone_size: many; j_call: TRBJ2-2; v_call: TRBV5-1; cdr3_aa: ASSLDRDVNGELF
d_call: .; clone_size: many; j_call: TRBJ1-5; v_call: TRBV4-1; cdr3_aa: ASSQVGQPQH
d_call: .; clone_size: many; j_call: TRBJ1-3; v_call: TRBV6-5; cdr3_aa: ASSYLSAGNTIY
d_call: TRBD1; clone_size: many; j_call: TRBJ2-3; v_call: TRBV7-9; cdr3_aa: ASRQTGGTDTQY
d_call: TRBD1; clone_size: many; j_call: TRBJ1-5; v_call: TRBV5-5; cdr3_aa: ASSQTGGEGQPQH
d_call: TRBD1; clone_size: many; j_call: TRBJ1-5; v_call: TRBV6-1; cdr3_aa: ASTHRGSQPQH
d_call: TRBD2; clone_size: .; j_call: TRBJ2-1; v_call: TRBV7-6; cdr3_aa: ASSLRTSGGNEQF
d_call: TRBD1; clone_size: .; j_call: TRBJ1-1; v_call: TRBV3-1; cdr3_aa: ASSRGQGGLNTEAF
d_call: .; clone_size: many; j_call: TRBJ1-2; v_call: TRBV12-3/TRBV12-4; cdr3_aa: ASSLKAGLNYGYT
d_call: .; clone_size: .; j_call: TRBJ2-7; v_call: TRBV28; cdr3_aa: ASHPGTLTTYEQY
d_call: TRBD1; clone_size: few; j_call: TRBJ1-3; v_call: TRBV6-1; cdr3_aa: ASRKDRADLSGNTIY
d_call: TRBD1; clone_size: many; j_call: TRBJ1-2; v_call: TRBV18; cdr3_aa: ASSPDMGQGDYGYT
d_call: .; clone_size: many; j_call: TRBJ1-1; v_call: TRBV2; cdr3_aa: ASTPKGFTEAF
d_call: TRBD1; clone_size: many; j_call: TRBJ1-1; v_call: TRBV6-1; cdr3_aa: ASSVQTGSNTEAF
d_call: .; clone_size: many; j_call: TRBJ2-1; v_call: TRBV30; cdr3_aa: AWSDPSGGDYNEQF
d_call: .; clone_size: many; j_call: TRBJ2-7; v_call: TRBV2; cdr3_aa: ASVNRVEQY
d_call: .; clone_size: .; j_call: TRBJ1-6; v_call: TRBV6-5; cdr3_aa: ASSYRGRDSPLH
d_call: TRBD1; clone_size: few; j_call: TRBJ2-5; v_call: TRBV30; cdr3_aa: AWSPTGGATQY
d_call: TRBD2; clone_size: many; j_call: TRBJ2-3; v_call: TRBV19; cdr3_aa: ASSIGGGGQDTQY
d_call: .; clone_size: many; j_call: TRBJ1-2; v_call: TRBV28; cdr3_aa: ASSLGVYGYT
d_call: .; clone_size: many; j_call: TRBJ1-2; v_call: TRBV3-1; cdr3_aa: ASSQDRGGDGYT
d_call: .; clone_size: many; j_call: TRBJ2-5; v_call: TRBV15; cdr3_aa: ATSSGGGETQY
d_call: TRBD2; clone_size: .; j_call: TRBJ2-7; v_call: TRBV19; cdr3_aa: ASRAGRAGEQY
d_call: .; clone_size: many; j_call: TRBJ2-5; v_call: TRBV27; cdr3_aa: ASKEQETQY
d_call: .; clone_size: many; j_call: TRBJ1-2; v_call: TRBV9; cdr3_aa: ASSGGGQRGYT
d_call: TRBD2; clone_size: many; j_call: TRBJ2-3; v_call: TRBV7-6; cdr3_aa: ASSPSGGAATQY
d_call: TRBD1; clone_size: many; j_call: TRBJ2-3; v_call: TRBV3-1; cdr3_aa: ASSQTGTGIDTQY
d_call: .; clone_size: many; j_call: TRBJ2-7; v_call: TRBV27; cdr3_aa: ASSRTVAYEQY
d_call: .; clone_size: few; j_call: TRBJ2-7; v_call: TRBV4-1; cdr3_aa: ASSQSGNSYEQY
d_call: TRBD2; clone_size: many; j_call: TRBJ2-7; v_call: TRBV7-9; cdr3_aa: ASSLGTSGGPN
d_call: TRBD1; clone_size: many; j_call: TRBJ1-4; v_call: TRBV11-2; cdr3_aa: ASSRDRGEKLF
d_call: .; clone_size: many; j_call: TRBJ1-2; v_call: TRBV10-2; cdr3_aa: ASSAGVHYGYT
d_call: .; clone_size: few; j_call: TRBJ2-6; v_call: TRBV27; cdr3_aa: ASSLSSGSGANVLT
d_call: .; clone_size: many; j_call: TRBJ2-5; v_call: TRBV7-9; cdr3_aa: ASSLALYLGAQY
d_call: TRBD2; clone_size: many; j_call: TRBJ2-5; v_call: TRBV25-1; cdr3_aa: ASSRGGIETQY
d_call: .; clone_size: many; j_call: TRBJ2-7; v_call: TRBV7-3; cdr3_aa: ASSPGPLYEQY